The TCR beta chain under discussion was sequenced for a study of breast tumors, draining lymph nodes, adjacent tissues. The study's findings and limits: Findings are consistent with lymph node origin and intratumoral expansion of most tumor T cells.

TCRdb reprocessed the multiplex PCR reads with MiXCR, giving one entry per CDR3 protein. Among 140,000 or so distinct CDR3 sequences listed, roughly 33% were seen once. Breast cancer patients provided tissue from their axillary draining lymph nodes. The table lists this clonotype with many counts. What it binds is unknown. The CDR3 extends over 16 amino acids. Germline CDR1 is SGDLS and CDR2 is YYNGEE. With 0 bases clipped from V and 0 bases from J, the junction kept 4 bases outside the gene matches. Sequenced input: axillary lymph node tissue. This chain uses TRBV9 with TRBJ2-3, with TRBD1 matching 7 bases. This receptor was identified in a female donor with breast cancer. Some clones in this sample may be carry-over from other donors' samples. In DNA, the CDR3 is TGTGCCAGCAGCGTAGATGGGGACAGTAGCACAGATACGCAGTATTTT. It yields the protein CASSVDGDSSTDTQYF.